This T cell receptor (beta chain) appears in the sequencing data of a study of tumor-infiltrating lymphocytes in primary liver carcinoma. Study results and caveats: Only about 8-24% of top clones occurred in every one of the five tumor regions. It was in tumors, not blood, that the top-250-clone fraction was significantly higher (p = 0.039).

CDR3 length: 15 residues. Germline CDR1 reads SGHAT; CDR2 reads FQNNGV. Synthesis of TCR beta cDNA was carried out from 450 to 500 ng total RNA with a constant-region primer. Modified slightly, ARM-PCR produced TCR beta libraries over three nested multiplex PCR rounds. Investigators reported that the first two PCR rounds, at 10 to 11 cycles each, used TRBV1-TRBV30 forward primers with a C-beta reverse primer. From the multiplex PCR reads, TCRdb called clonotypes with MiXCR, one entry per CDR3 protein. The sample lists about 120,000 distinct CDR3 sequences, around two thirds occurring once. Unsorted bulk tissue, roughly 19-34 mg of it, served as the source for co-extraction of RNA and DNA. Tumor samples all exceeded 85% viable tumor cells. Concerning this clonotype: The antigen remains unidentified. Its ends do not fully match the called genes, so a read error is possible.

The sequence came from a woman in her sixties with primary liver carcinoma and hepatitis B virus infection. The gene calls are TRBV11-2 and TRBJ2-1; 8 nucleotides align to TRBD2. Material for sequencing was liver tumor tissue from sampling region 1. The sample's subset: tumor region T1, superior pole. DNA for the CDR3: TGTCCCAGCAGCTTAAGAACTAGCGGATACAGTGAGCAGTTCTTC. Encoded protein: CPSSLRTSGYSEQFF.